This T cell receptor (beta chain) is drawn from a study of blood T cells in healthy people across ages (dated by TCRdb to the mid-2010s). Some background on the complete study: Template switching captured roughly one uniquely barcoded TCR beta cDNA molecule per two T cells in model experiments. The study measured age-related changes in TCR beta repertoire diversity using deep sequencing normalized with unique cDNA molecular identifiers. Two additional independent replicas of 1 million unique cDNA reads from the same blood draw were analyzed for two donors (one aged 18 to 29 and one aged 80 or older). The donors were divided into four age groups: young (average around 17 years), middle-aged (roughly 42), aged (under 70) and long-lived (approximately 74).

Beyond this particular receptor, the publication reports: Conclusive comparison of naive and antigen-experienced compartments was prevented by the profiling of bulk unsorted PBMCs. Compared with the aged group, the long-lived group had more naive CD4+ T cells, fewer expanded clones and increased TCR diversity, suggesting age selection. As age increased, observed TCR beta diversity per million T cells dropped in a roughly linear way, and a significant reduction was already evident by age 40. Donor CMV infection status was unknown, potentially confounding age-related changes in expanded clonotypes. A strong correlation was found between observed TCR beta diversity and the percentage of naive T cells measured by flow cytometry. Estimates of total diversity based on one million sequenced T cells were considered lower bounds and underestimates.

The protocol used for the library was 5' RACE. Data came from an Illumina HiSeq 2500. A second PCR of roughly 7 to 11 cycles was performed with a sample-barcoded 5' primer and a J-beta primer mix. Each TCR beta cDNA molecule received a unique molecular identifier from a template-switch 5' adaptor carrying 12 random nucleotides. Each sample yielded at least 3 million CDR3-containing paired-end reads. First-strand cDNA was synthesized from all RNA with the Mint cDNA synthesis kit, primed by a TRBC-specific oligonucleotide. All cDNA was treated with uracil-DNA glycosylase and then went through a first 18-cycle PCR with the universal primers M1SS and BC2_uni_R. As for how the authors treated the data: Normalization of each sample was performed by random selection of 1 million high-quality reads, each carrying a distinct molecular identifier. Instead of being binned into consensus sequences, reads with shared molecular identifiers were discarded. MiTCR, set to a Q25 quality threshold and the strictest error-elimination algorithm, was used for CDR3 identification, clonotype clustering and error correction. A nonparametric unseen species model with Euler transformation was used to estimate lower-bound total TCR beta diversity. TCRdb reworked the public reads: Q25 trimming with fastp, MiXCR clone assembly, productive beta chains retained. Each record represents a unique CDR3 protein, reported with the most common genes and DNA among its rows. The V and J calls, along with clone size, are taken from TCRdb and not from the paper's own processing. Across this sample there are 780,000 or so distinct CDR3 sequences, with more than 20% seen only once. The ten largest account for under 4.5% of the sample.

This clonotype occurred many times. Its antigen remains unidentified. No base-level quality is on record; no much larger clone is a single base apart. CDR1 and CDR2, per the germline V gene, are SGHTA and FQGNSA. V is cut by 7 bases and J by 6 bases, and the space between the germline ends is 16 bases. Including cysteine and phenylalanine, the CDR3 has 13 amino acids. Of all the DNA, just the CDR3 is kept, 39 bases in frame from base 1. Donors were 35 to 40 systemically healthy Caucasian individuals from Russia aged roughly 6 to 95 years. Each donor gave roughly 9.5 milliliters of peripheral blood, collected into EDTA-treated Vacutainer tubes. Ficoll-Paque density-gradient centrifugation was used to isolate PBMCs, with at least 7 million obtained per sample. Total RNA was extracted from PBMCs with Trizol reagent, with at least 5.5 micrograms obtained per sample. For every donor, flow cytometry on a PBMC aliquot measured the percentage of naive CD45RAhigh/CD27high T cells.

The same data also went into a second study, on T cells of mothers and their children. The other study reports the following: Nine systemically healthy Caucasian individuals, comprising three mothers and their six children, were included as donors. cDNA synthesis consumed the entire amount of extracted RNA, loaded at around 1.5 ug RNA in each 15 ul reaction. In the second PCR, sample barcodes and 2-4 random nucleotides were introduced via the M1S primer. Over 9.5 million TCR beta CDR3 reads were obtained for each mother, and some 3 million reads were obtained for each child. In both related and unrelated pairs, thymic selection shapes the output of TCR recombination in a similar way, with inherited differences having only a minor effect. Normalized repertoire overlap was always slightly but never significantly higher in related than unrelated mother-child pairs. With a sensitivity of approximately 100 clones per million clonotypes, no persistent microchimeric T cell clones were detected. In the study, deep NGS was used to compare the TCR beta repertoires of mothers and children, and features distinguishing related mother-child pairs from unrelated individuals were sought. On average, the children were roughly 11 +/- 4 years old, while the mothers were approximately 41 +/- 4 years old. Libraries were sequenced on Illumina HiSeq 2000 with 100+100 nt paired-end reads after adapter ligation with NEBNext reagents. To prevent cross-contamination, the mother and child libraries were prepared a month apart and were sequenced in separate runs. Between roughly 450,000 and 2,200,000 distinct TCR beta clonotypes were identified per donor. Naive TCR beta clonotypes were estimated from low-frequency clonotypes matched to each donor's FACS-determined naive share, without sorting.

Sequencing was carried out using blood. This chain is built from TRBV7-2 and TRBJ2-7; the D region possibly corresponds to TRBD1 (7 bases align). This TCR was sampled from a boy between 10 and 17 years old in good health. The DNA is TGTGCCAGCACCTCAGGGGGGCTAGGCGAGCAGTACTTC. It codes for CASTSGGLGEQYF.